A selection of T cell receptor beta chains follows, all from one sample in a study of regulatory T cells in long-lasting Graves disease. One entry per CDR3 protein, called by TCRdb with MiXCR from the multiplex PCR reads. The table shows 350,000 to 450,000 distinct CDR3 sequences, with more than 13% occurring only once. A further study also used this sample, focusing on T cells in Graves' hyperthyroidism and ophthalmopathy.

Specimen: peripheral blood mononuclear cells (PBMCs), collected at new diagnosis, from a patient treated with antithyroid drugs. The receptors derive from a woman in her 30s with Graves disease. Both conserved end residues are part of each CDR3. A D gene is named only where the DNA matches it firmly. Expanded clones get a size class; other rows say once, few or many, or leave the size out.

TRBJ1-4 | - | TRBV3-1 | - | CASSRSSPRVNEKLFF | TGTGCCAGCAGCCGTTCCTCGCCTCGAGTTAATGAAAAACTGTTTTTT
TRBJ2-1 | TRBD1 | TRBV28 | - | CASSNQGAGYYNEQFF | TGTGCCAGCAGCAACCAGGGGGCCGGATACTACAATGAGCAGTTCTTC
TRBJ1-1 | - | TRBV7-3 | many | CASSRGRGNTEAFF | TGTGCCAGCAGCCGCGGACGGGGGAACACTGAAGCTTTCTTT
TRBJ2-1 | TRBD1 | TRBV18 | few | CASSPVDRGVFEQFF | TGTGCCAGCTCACCAGTGGACAGGGGAGTTTTTGAGCAGTTCTTC
TRBJ2-1 | - | TRBV5-5 | many | CASSLGLGRGSYNEQFF | TGTGCCAGCAGCTTGGGGTTGGGCAGGGGCTCCTACAATGAGCAGTTCTTC
TRBJ2-5 | - | TRBV27 | few | CASSLLGVGETQYF | TGTGCCAGCAGTTTATTGGGAGTCGGAGAGACCCAGTACTTC
TRBJ2-2 | - | TRBV9 | few | CASSVGNGELFF | TGTGCCAGCAGCGTAGGAAACGGGGAGCTGTTTTTT
TRBJ2-5 | - | TRBV30 | many | CAWRDLWRETQYF | TGTGCCTGGAGGGACCTATGGAGGGAGACCCAGTACTTC
TRBJ2-2 | - | TRBV30 | - | CAWSAGGRANTGELFF | TGTGCCTGGAGTGCCGGGGGCCGCGCGAACACCGGGGAGCTGTTTTTT
TRBJ1-1 | TRBD1 | TRBV15 | - | CATSRETGFNTEAFF | TGTGCCACCAGCAGAGAGACAGGGTTTAACACTGAAGCTTTCTTT
TRBJ2-7 | TRBD1 | TRBV6-5 | - | CASSYGTGFYEQYF | TGTGCCAGCAGTTACGGGACAGGGTTCTACGAGCAGTACTTC
TRBJ2-3 | TRBD2 | TRBV6-2/TRBV6-3 | few | CALAGIDTQYF | TGTGCCTTAGCGGGAATAGATACGCAGTATTTT
TRBJ2-1 | - | TRBV19 | few | CASSIDQGTNNEQFF | TGTGCCAGTAGTATCGACCAGGGGACCAACAATGAGCAGTTCTTC
TRBJ1-1 | TRBD1 | TRBV7-9 | - | CASSRDRPVFF | TGTGCCAGCAGCCGGGACAGGCCCGTTTTCTTT
TRBJ2-1 | - | TRBV7-3 | - | CASSFPGYERFF | TGTGCCAGCAGCTTCCCGGGCTATGAGCGGTTCTTC
TRBJ2-3 | - | TRBV3-1 | few | CASPLRPGDTSTDTQYF | TGTGCCAGCCCCCTTCGCCCGGGGGATACTAGCACAGATACGCAGTATTTT
TRBJ2-1 | - | TRBV28 | many | CASSLTDEDNEQFF | TGTGCCAGCAGTTTAACGGACGAAGACAATGAGCAGTTCTTC